The 9 T cell receptor beta chains reported below all come from one sample, sequenced in a study of blood T cell repertoires in COVID-19. Only in-frame clones appear in the TCRdb table, and some are missing; sequencing was by immunoSEQ multiplex PCR. The sample includes roughly 100,000 clones, 70% to 90% of them seen just once. Sequencing was done on a sample of peripheral blood. Receptor source: a man aged 50 to 60 in a cohort sampled during active COVID-19.

The chain uses TRBV18 and TRBJ2-1; 8 positions match TRBD1. The CDR3 runs 13 residues. CDR1 and CDR2 (germline): KGHSH, LQKENI. The ends lost 2 bases at V and 15 bases at J; junction bases unmatched: 9. Here the CDR3 reads CASSPERTGSPFF. DNA of the CDR3: TGTGCCAGCTCACCAGAACGGACAGGGTCCCCGTTCTTC.

The rearrangement uses TRBV9 and TRBJ2-5; TRBD2 matches 8 bases. The CDR3 has 14 residues. V lost 0 bases and J lost 4; bases outside the gene matches: 2. Germline V lookup: CDR1 SGDLS, CDR2 YYNGEE. The CDR3 nucleotides are TGTGCCAGCAGCGTAGCGGGGGGGGCAGAGACCCAGTACTTC. It translates to CASSVAGGAETQYF.

J is TRBJ2-2 and V is TRBV28, with D uncertain. The V gene lost 6 bases and the J gene lost 6 bases, with 8 bases spanning the gap. Looked up from germline, CDR1 is MDHEN and CDR2 is SYDVKM. The length of the CDR3 is 12 residues. DNA of the CDR3: TGTGCCAGCAGACGGTCATCCGGGGAGCTGTTTTTT. Translation: CASRRSSGELFF.

This clone was detected only a few times. This specimen includes other DNA sequences encoding the same CDR3. The chain is built from TRBV6-5 and TRBJ2-7; 7 bases are shared with TRBD1. V gave up 6 bases and J gave up 4 bases; unmatched junction bases: 3. The CDR3 runs 12 residues. Germline assignment: CDR1 MNHEY and CDR2 SVGAGI. The CDR3 DNA follows: TGTGCCAGCAGCCGACAGGGTTACGAGCAGTACGTC. Translated: CASSRQGYEQYV.

The chain has TRBV5-1 and TRBJ1-1; TRBD1 agrees at 8 bases. The CDR3 has 15 amino acids. Germline loops: CDR1 SGHRS, CDR2 YFSETQ. J lost 0 bases, V lost 4 bases, and 5 bases had no gene match. The CDR3 region is CASSRDRPLNTEAFF. The CDR3 region has the DNA TGCGCCAGCAGCAGGGACAGGCCGTTGAACACTGAAGCTTTCTTT.

The chain employs TRBV4-3 and TRBJ2-5; 9 bases match TRBD2. With 1 base clipped from V and 4 bases from J, the junction kept 7 bases outside the gene matches. The CDR3 loop spans 16 amino acids. CDR1 and CDR2 from the germline V gene are LGHNA and YSLEER. CDR3 DNA: TGCGCCAGCAGCCAAGCTGCTAGCGGGGTGTCAGAGACCCAGTACTTC. This encodes CASSQAASGVSETQYF.

The chain carries TRBV12-3 or TRBV12-4 and TRBJ2-7; no clear D. Trimming pared 1 base from V and 6 bases from J, leaving 4 bases between. The CDR3 sequence is 11 residues long. The CDR3 sequence is CASSLGLEQYF. The CDR3 nucleotides are TGTGCCAGCAGTTTAGGTCTCGAGCAGTACTTC.

This rearrangement joins TRBV6-5 to TRBJ1-1; 8 bases are shared with TRBD1. The CDR3 runs 12 residues. Trimming at V came to 10 bases and at J to 4 bases, leaving 5 bases not matched to a gene. CDR1 is MNHEY and CDR2 is SVGAGI in the germline V gene. CDR3 coding DNA: TGTGCCACAGGACAGGGCGGCACTGAAGCTTTCTTT. This gives the protein CATGQGGTEAFF.

The genes are TRBV5-1 and TRBJ2-1; D may be TRBD1 (6 bases). V gave up 0 bases and J gave up 4 bases, with 11 bases separating them. Per germline, CDR1 SGHRS and CDR2 YFSETQ. The CDR3 loop spans 15 amino acids. The CDR3 bases are TGCGCCAGCAGCTTGGTACAGGGCCGGTACAATGAGCAGTTCTTC. It translates to CASSLVQGRYNEQFF.